The present entry profiles one T cell receptor beta chain with its context. Its target is not known. Mismatch with germline at one junction end may stem from a read error. The data are from a study of tumor-infiltrating lymphocytes in primary liver carcinoma. Study-wide findings and caveats: Presence in all five tumor regions was observed for only about 7-25% of top clones. Reduced overlap was seen in tumor-adjacent and tumor-blood pairs versus tumor region pairs.

Each 20-30 mg portion of unsorted bulk tissue served as the source for co-extraction of RNA and DNA. By surgical resection, the patients were treated for their primary liver carcinoma. Every tumor contributed samples taken at five separate regions. The CDR3 covers 14 residues. Germline loops: CDR1 LGHNA, CDR2 YNFKEQ. Reverse transcription of roughly 0.5 ug total RNA with a constant-region primer produced TCR beta cDNA. It was through three nested multiplex PCR rounds of slightly modified ARM-PCR that TCR beta libraries arose. Forward primers for TRBV1-TRBV30 and a C-beta reverse primer served the first two PCR rounds, at around 9 cycles each. MiXCR was run by TCRdb on the multiplex PCR reads, yielding one entry per CDR3 protein. The table records about 190,000 distinct CDR3 sequences, around four fifths of them present only once.

Sequenced material: tumor tissue from primary liver carcinoma. This chain links TRBV4-2 with TRBJ2-3; D gene uncertain. This TCR derives from a middle-aged man with primary liver carcinoma and hepatitis B virus infection. The CDR3 bases are TGTGACAGCAGCCAAGATTTAAGGCCGTATACGCAGTATTTT. As protein: CDSSQDLRPYTQYF.